The rows below give T cell receptor beta chains drawn from one sample of a study of cytomegalovirus exposure and HLA in healthy donors. Generated by immunoSEQ multiplex PCR, the TCRdb table keeps only in-frame clones and is missing some. In the table there are about 150,000 clones, around 80% of which are singletons. The sample comprised PBMCs. Source of these receptors: a woman between 40 and 55 years old in good health and CMV-seronegative. Both conserved end residues are part of each CDR3. Fields, in order: D gene, V gene, clone size, J gene, CDR3 DNA, CDR3 protein. D genes are given only for firm matches. For some rows the clone size is stated as once, few or many, or as a class when expanded; others skip it.

>TRBD1|TRBV6-5|.|TRBJ1-2
TGTGCCAGCAGTTACACCATTGGCCCGGGGACAGGTGGCTACACCTTC
CASSYTIGPGTGGYTF
>.|TRBV6-5|.|TRBJ1-1
TGTGCCAGCAGTTACTCGATTGCGGTGGCGAACACTGAAGCTTTCTTT
CASSYSIAVANTEAFF
>.|TRBV29-1|.|TRBJ2-7
TGCAGCGTTGAAGCTCCCGGGACCTACGAGCAGTACTTC
CSVEAPGTYEQYF
>.|TRBV6-5|.|TRBJ2-3
TGTGCCAGCAGTTCTAGCGGCACAGATACGCAGTATTTT
CASSSSGTDTQYF
>TRBD1|TRBV2|.|TRBJ2-7
TGTGCCAGCAGCGAGACAGGGGCCTACGAGCAGTACTTC
CASSETGAYEQYF
>.|TRBV7-6|.|TRBJ2-3
TGTGCCAGCAGCTCTTCAGGGAAGGGAGATACGCAGTATTTT
CASSSSGKGDTQYF
>.|TRBV11-3|.|TRBJ2-1
TGTGCCAGCAGCTTAGATGGGGGCCGCTCCTACAATGAGCAGTTCTTC
CASSLDGGRSYNEQFF
>.|TRBV18|.|TRBJ2-1
TGTGCCAGCTCACCAGGGGGCCGGTACAATGAGCAGTTCTTC
CASSPGGRYNEQFF
>.|TRBV5-1|.|TRBJ2-7
TGCGCCAGCAGCTCGACAGAGTACGAGCAGTACTTC
CASSSTEYEQYF
>TRBD1|TRBV2|.|TRBJ2-5
TGTGCCAGGGGACAGGCGTACCAAGAGACCCAGTACTTC
CARGQAYQETQYF
>.|TRBV30|.|TRBJ2-1
TGTGCCTGGAGTGTCGCGGTTGAGCAGTTCTTC
CAWSVAVEQFF
>TRBD1|TRBV28|.|TRBJ1-1
TGTGCCAGCAGTCCCGGGACAGGGACGGGAGACACTGAAGCTTTCTTT
CASSPGTGTGDTEAFF
>TRBD2|TRBV9|.|TRBJ2-7
TGTGCCAGCAGCGTAGCTACGGGAGGGGCCTACGAGCAGTACTTC
CASSVATGGAYEQYF
>TRBD2|TRBV27|.|TRBJ2-1
TGTGCCAGCCGCGAGGCTAGCGGGGCTATCTCCTACAATGAGCAGTTCTTC
CASREASGAISYNEQFF
>.|TRBV5-1|.|TRBJ1-6
TGCGCCAGCAGCTTAGGCAATAGCGGTAATTCACCCCTCCACTTT
CASSLGNSGNSPLHF
>.|TRBV29-1|.|TRBJ2-3
TGCAGCGTTGTTGGCGGGGTATCGGATACGCAGTATTTT
CSVVGGVSDTQYF
>.|TRBV27|.|TRBJ2-7
TGTGCCAGCAATTCTGGGGGGGCCGAGCAGTACTTC
CASNSGGAEQYF
>.|TRBV6-6|.|TRBJ1-1
TGTGCCAGCAGTTGGACAGTTAACACTGAAGCTTTCTTT
CASSWTVNTEAFF
>.|TRBV19|.|TRBJ2-1
TGTGCCAGTAGTATACCAGAGCGGAGAGGCGAGAATGAGCAGTTCTTC
CASSIPERRGENEQFF
>.|TRBV6-5|.|TRBJ1-1
TGTGCCAGCAGTTACTCACAGGCGAACACTGAAGCTTTCTTT
CASSYSQANTEAFF
>TRBD1|TRBV7-2|.|TRBJ1-1
TGTGCCAGCAGCTTGACAGGGGGTACTGAAGCTTTCTTT
CASSLTGGTEAFF
>TRBD1|TRBV5-1|.|TRBJ1-2
TGCGCCAGCAGTAGCGACAGGGTGGGCTACACCTTC
CASSSDRVGYTF
>TRBD2|TRBV11-3|.|TRBJ2-1
TGTGCCAGCAGCGTGACTAGCGGGAGTAGCGGTGAGCAGTTCTTC
CASSVTSGSSGEQFF
>.|TRBV5-4|.|TRBJ2-7
TGTGCCAGCAGCAGTCGGGTGGGGAGTTCCACCTCCTACGAGCAGTACTTC
CASSSRVGSSTSYEQYF
>.|TRBV18|.|TRBJ2-7
TGTGCCAGCTCACCCGTTCTCTACGAGCAGTACTTC
CASSPVLYEQYF
>TRBD1|TRBV6-5|.|TRBJ2-7
TGTGCCAGCAGTTACTCGAATAGGACAGGGGAATCCGAGCAGTACTTC
CASSYSNRTGESEQYF
>TRBD2|TRBV28|few|TRBJ2-3
TGTGCCAGAACGACCCGCGGGGGTGGCACAGATACGCAGTATTTT
CARTTRGGGTDTQYF
>TRBD2|TRBV5-1|.|TRBJ2-5
TGCGCCAGCAGACGCGGGACTAGCGGTCAAGAGACCCAGTACTTC
CASRRGTSGQETQYF
>.|TRBV28|few|TRBJ1-5
TGTGCCAGCAGTTTCCCTAACGGGGGGCGTGCGCGCAATCAGCCCCAGCATTTT
CASSFPNGGRARNQPQHF
>TRBD1|TRBV6-5|.|TRBJ2-1
TGTGCCGCCGCCGGGACAGCCTCCTACAATGAGCAGTTCTTC
CAAAGTASYNEQFF
>.|TRBV30|.|TRBJ1-4
TGTGCCTGGAGTCCCTACCAGGGGATTAATGAAAAACTGTTTTTT
CAWSPYQGINEKLFF
>TRBD1|TRBV4-1|few|TRBJ1-1
TGCGCCAGCAGCAACAGACAGGGGAGGAACACTGAAGCTTTCTTT
CASSNRQGRNTEAFF
>TRBD2|TRBV5-1|.|TRBJ2-1
TGCGCCAGCAGCGGCGGGACTAGCGGACCCGGGAGCTCCTACAATGAGCAGTTCTTC
CASSGGTSGPGSSYNEQFF
>TRBD1|TRBV7-7|.|TRBJ2-5
TGTGCTAGCAGCCAAGGGACAGGGGAAGAGACCCAGTACTTC
CASSQGTGEETQYF
>TRBD1|TRBV5-1|.|TRBJ2-2
TGCGCCAGCAGCGCAGGACAGGCCGGGGAGCTGTTTTTT
CASSAGQAGELFF
>TRBD1|TRBV10-3|.|TRBJ2-2
TGTGCCATCTTCACGGGACAGTCGAACACCGGGGAGCTGTTTTTT
CAIFTGQSNTGELFF
>.|TRBV7-6|.|TRBJ2-7
TGTGCCAGCAGCTTATGGGCTCGCGCCCCGAGCTCCGAGCAGTACTTC
CASSLWARAPSSEQYF
>TRBD1|TRBV7-9|.|TRBJ2-2
TGTGCCAGCAGCCTCGGACAGGGGGGAACCGGGGAGCTGTTTTTT
CASSLGQGGTGELFF
>.|TRBV5-6|.|TRBJ1-1
TGTGCCAGCAGCTTGGCCGTAGCGCACGGCACTGAAGCTTTCTTT
CASSLAVAHGTEAFF
>.|TRBV11-2|.|TRBJ1-4
TGTGCCAGCAGCTGGGGCGGCGCGCCGGAAAAACTGTTTTTT
CASSWGGAPEKLFF
>.|TRBV2|.|TRBJ1-2
TGTGCCAGCAGTGAGGAGTCTTTAGCTAACTATGGCTACACCTTC
CASSEESLANYGYTF
>TRBD1|TRBV29-1|.|TRBJ1-1
TGCAGCCTTCTGGTAGGGGGCGTGGGTGAAGCTTTCTTT
CSLLVGGVGEAFF
>.|TRBV7-2|.|TRBJ1-2
TGTGCCAGCACCCTCCCGGAGGGAAGCGGCTACACCTTC
CASTLPEGSGYTF
>.|TRBV2|.|TRBJ2-1
TGTGCCAGCTCAGGGGTTGGGTCCAGGGTTACCAATGAGCAGTTCTTC
CASSGVGSRVTNEQFF
>.|TRBV5-1|.|TRBJ2-5
TGCGCCAGCAGCTTGGAGGCAGGCCAAGAGACCCAGTACTTC
CASSLEAGQETQYF
>.|TRBV6-6|.|TRBJ2-3
TGTGCCAGCAGTTTCAACCGGGACTCGACAGATACGCAGTATTTT
CASSFNRDSTDTQYF
>.|TRBV7-9|.|TRBJ1-1
TGTGCCAGCAGCCCTGGGGCAGGGGTGGACACTGAAGCTTTCTTT
CASSPGAGVDTEAFF
>TRBD2|TRBV2|.|TRBJ2-7
TGTGCCAGCAGTGATTTGGTGACTAGCGGATCCTACGAGCAGTACTTC
CASSDLVTSGSYEQYF
>TRBD2|TRBV5-1|.|TRBJ2-5
TGCGCCAGCAGTGTCCCTTCGGGACTAGCGGGAGCCCGGGAGACCCAGTACTTC
CASSVPSGLAGARETQYF
>.|TRBV28|few|TRBJ1-1
TGTGCCAGCAGGATCAGGGGTCTCGGGACTGAAGCTTTCTTT
CASRIRGLGTEAFF
>TRBD1|TRBV19|.|TRBJ2-3
TGTGCCAGTAGTACCGGACAGGGATTCATAGATACGCAGTATTTT
CASSTGQGFIDTQYF
>.|TRBV5-1|.|TRBJ2-7
TGCGCCAGCAGCCTAGACAGGACAGATGGTAACTCCTACGAGCAGTACTTC
CASSLDRTDGNSYEQYF
>.|TRBV7-9|once|TRBJ1-1
TGTGCCAGCAGCCCATGGGGAGGGAACACTGAAGCTTTCTTT
CASSPWGGNTEAFF
>TRBD1|TRBV6-6|.|TRBJ1-4
TGTGCCAGCACCGGGACAGGGAATGGTGGAGAAAAACTGTTTTTT
CASTGTGNGGEKLFF